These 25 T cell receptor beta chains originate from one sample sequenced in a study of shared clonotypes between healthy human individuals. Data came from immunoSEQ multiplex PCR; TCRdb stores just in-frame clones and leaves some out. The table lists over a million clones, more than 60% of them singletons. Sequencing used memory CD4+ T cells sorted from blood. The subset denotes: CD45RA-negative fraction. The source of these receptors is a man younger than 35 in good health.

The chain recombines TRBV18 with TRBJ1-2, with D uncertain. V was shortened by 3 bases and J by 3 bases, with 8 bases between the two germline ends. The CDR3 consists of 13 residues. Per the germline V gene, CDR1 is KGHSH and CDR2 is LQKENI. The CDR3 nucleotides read TGTGCCAGCTCACCTTCTGTCGACTATGGCTACACCTTC. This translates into CASSPSVDYGYTF.

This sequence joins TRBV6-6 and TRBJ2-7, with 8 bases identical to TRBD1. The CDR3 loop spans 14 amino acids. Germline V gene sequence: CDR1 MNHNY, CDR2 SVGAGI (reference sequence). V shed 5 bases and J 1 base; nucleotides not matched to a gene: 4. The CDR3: CASSQQGVSYEQYF. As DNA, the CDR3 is TGTGCCAGCAGTCAACAGGGGGTATCCTACGAGCAGTACTTC.

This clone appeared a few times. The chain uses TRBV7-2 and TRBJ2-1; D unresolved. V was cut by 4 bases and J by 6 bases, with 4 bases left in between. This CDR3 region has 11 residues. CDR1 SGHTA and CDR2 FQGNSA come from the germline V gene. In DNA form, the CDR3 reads TGTGCCAGCAGCTGGGCCAATGAGCAGTTCTTC. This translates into CASSWANEQFF. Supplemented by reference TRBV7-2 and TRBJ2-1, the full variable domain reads GAGVSQSPSNKVTEKGKDVELRCDPISGHTALYWYRQSLGQGLEFLIYFQGNSAPDKSGLPSDRFSAERTGGSVSTLTIQRTQQEDSAVYLCASSWANEQFFGPGTRLTVL.

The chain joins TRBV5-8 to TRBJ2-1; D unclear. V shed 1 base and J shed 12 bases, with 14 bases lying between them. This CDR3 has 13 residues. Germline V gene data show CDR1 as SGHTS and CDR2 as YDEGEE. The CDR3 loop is CASSLPPLLRQFF. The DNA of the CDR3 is TGTGCCAGCAGCTTGCCCCCCCTCTTGAGGCAGTTCTTC.

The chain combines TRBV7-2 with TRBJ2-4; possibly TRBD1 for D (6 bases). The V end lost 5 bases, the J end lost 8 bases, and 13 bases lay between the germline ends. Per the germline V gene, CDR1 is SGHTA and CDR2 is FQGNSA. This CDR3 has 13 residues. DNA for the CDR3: TGTGCCAGCAGCCCCTCCCCAGGGGACATTCAGTACTTC. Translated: CASSPSPGDIQYF.

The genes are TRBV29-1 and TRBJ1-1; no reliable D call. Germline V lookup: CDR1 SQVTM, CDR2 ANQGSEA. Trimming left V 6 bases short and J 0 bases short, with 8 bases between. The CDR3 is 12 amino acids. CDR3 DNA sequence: TGCAGCGTCTGGGTTTTGAACACTGAAGCTTTCTTT. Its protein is CSVWVLNTEAFF.

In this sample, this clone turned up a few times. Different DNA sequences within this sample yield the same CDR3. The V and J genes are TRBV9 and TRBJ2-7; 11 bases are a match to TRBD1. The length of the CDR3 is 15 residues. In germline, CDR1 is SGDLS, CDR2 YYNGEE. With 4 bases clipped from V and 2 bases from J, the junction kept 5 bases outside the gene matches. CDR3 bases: TGTGCCAGCAGCCCCGGACAGGGGGCAACCTACGAGCAGTACTTC. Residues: CASSPGQGATYEQYF.

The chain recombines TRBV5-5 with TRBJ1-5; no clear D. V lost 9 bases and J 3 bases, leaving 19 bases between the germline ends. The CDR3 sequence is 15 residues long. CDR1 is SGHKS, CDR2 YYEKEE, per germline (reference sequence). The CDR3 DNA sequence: TGTGCCATCGAGAATCGGGAGCTACTCAATCAGCCCCAGCATTTT. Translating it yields CAIENRELLNQPQHF.

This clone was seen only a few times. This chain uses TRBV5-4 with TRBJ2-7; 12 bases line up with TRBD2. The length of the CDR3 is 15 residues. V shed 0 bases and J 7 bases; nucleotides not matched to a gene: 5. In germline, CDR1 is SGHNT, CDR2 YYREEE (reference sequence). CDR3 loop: CASSLGTSGMREQYF. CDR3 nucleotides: TGTGCCAGCAGCTTGGGGACTAGCGGGATGAGGGAGCAGTACTTC.

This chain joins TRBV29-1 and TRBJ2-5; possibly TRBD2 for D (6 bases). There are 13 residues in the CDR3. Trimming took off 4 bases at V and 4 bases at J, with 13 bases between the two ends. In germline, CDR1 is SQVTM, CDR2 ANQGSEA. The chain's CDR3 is CSVAGALRETQYF. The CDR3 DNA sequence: TGCAGCGTTGCGGGAGCCCTTAGAGAGACCCAGTACTTC. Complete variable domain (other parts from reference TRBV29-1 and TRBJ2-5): SAVISQKPSRDICQRGTSLTIQCQVDSQVTMMFWYRQQPGQSLTLIATANQGSEATYESGFVIDKFPISRPNLTFSTLTVSNMSPEDSSIYLCSVAGALRETQYFGPGTRLLVL.

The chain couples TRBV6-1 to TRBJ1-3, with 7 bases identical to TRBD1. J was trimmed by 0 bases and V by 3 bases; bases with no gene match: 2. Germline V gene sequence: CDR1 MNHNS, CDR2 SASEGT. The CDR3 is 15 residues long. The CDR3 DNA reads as TGTGCCAGCAGTGAGTCAGGGGGCTCTGGAAACACCATATATTTT. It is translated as CASSESGGSGNTIYF.

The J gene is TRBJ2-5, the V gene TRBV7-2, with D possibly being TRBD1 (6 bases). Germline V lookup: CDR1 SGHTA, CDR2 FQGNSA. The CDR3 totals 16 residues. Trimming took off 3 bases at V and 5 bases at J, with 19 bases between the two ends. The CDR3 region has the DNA TGTGCCAGCAGCTTCCAGCGACAGGTCAACCGGGAGACCCAGTACTTC. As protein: CASSFQRQVNRETQYF.

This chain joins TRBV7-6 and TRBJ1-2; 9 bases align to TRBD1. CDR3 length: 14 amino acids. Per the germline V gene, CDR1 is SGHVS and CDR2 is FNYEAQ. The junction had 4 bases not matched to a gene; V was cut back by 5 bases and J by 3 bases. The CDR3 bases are TGTGCCAGCAGCGGGGGACAGGGACACTATGGCTACACCTTC. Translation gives CASSGGQGHYGYTF.

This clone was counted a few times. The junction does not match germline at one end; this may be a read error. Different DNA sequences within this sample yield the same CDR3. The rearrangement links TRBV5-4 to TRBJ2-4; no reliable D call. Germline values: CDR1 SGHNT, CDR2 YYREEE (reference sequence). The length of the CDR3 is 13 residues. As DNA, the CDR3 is TGCGCCAGCAGCCAAGCTGTAAGAAACATTCAGTACTTC. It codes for CASSQAVRNIQYF.

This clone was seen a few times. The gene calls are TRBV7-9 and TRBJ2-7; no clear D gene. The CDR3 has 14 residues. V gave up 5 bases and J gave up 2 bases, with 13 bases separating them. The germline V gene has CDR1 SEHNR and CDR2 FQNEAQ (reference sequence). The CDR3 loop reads CASSPVVGTYEQYF. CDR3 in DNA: TGTGCCAGCAGCCCTGTAGTGGGAACCTACGAGCAGTACTTC.

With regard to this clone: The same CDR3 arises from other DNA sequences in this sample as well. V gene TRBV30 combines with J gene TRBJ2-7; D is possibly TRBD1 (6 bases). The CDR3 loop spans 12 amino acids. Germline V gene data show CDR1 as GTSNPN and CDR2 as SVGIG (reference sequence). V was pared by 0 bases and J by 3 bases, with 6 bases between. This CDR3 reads CAWSVGGYEQYF. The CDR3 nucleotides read TGTGCCTGGAGTGTAGGGGGCTACGAGCAGTACTTC. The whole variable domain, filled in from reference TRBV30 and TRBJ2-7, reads SQTIHQWPATLVQPVGSPLSLECTVEGTSNPNLYWYRQAAGRGLQLLFYSVGIGQISSEVPQNLSASRPQDRQFILSSKKLLLSDSGFYLCAWSVGGYEQYFGPGTRLTVT.

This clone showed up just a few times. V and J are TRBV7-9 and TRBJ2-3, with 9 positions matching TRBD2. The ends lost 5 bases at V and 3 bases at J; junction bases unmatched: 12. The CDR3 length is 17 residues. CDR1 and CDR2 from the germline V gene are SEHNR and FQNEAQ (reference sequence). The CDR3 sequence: CASSSGTSFFVTDTQYF. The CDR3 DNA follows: TGTGCCAGCAGCAGCGGGACTAGCTTTTTCGTAACAGATACGCAGTATTTT.

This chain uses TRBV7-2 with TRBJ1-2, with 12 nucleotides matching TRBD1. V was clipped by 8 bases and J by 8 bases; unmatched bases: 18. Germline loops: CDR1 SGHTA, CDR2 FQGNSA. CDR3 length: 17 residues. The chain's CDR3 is CASSLSGTGGATGGYTF. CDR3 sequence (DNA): TGTGCCAGCTCTCTCTCCGGGACAGGGGGCGCGACGGGAGGCTACACCTTC. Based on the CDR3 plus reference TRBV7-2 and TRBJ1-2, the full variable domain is GAGVSQSPSNKVTEKGKDVELRCDPISGHTALYWYRQSLGQGLEFLIYFQGNSAPDKSGLPSDRFSAERTGGSVSTLTIQRTQQEDSAVYLCASSLSGTGGATGGYTFGSGTRLTVV.

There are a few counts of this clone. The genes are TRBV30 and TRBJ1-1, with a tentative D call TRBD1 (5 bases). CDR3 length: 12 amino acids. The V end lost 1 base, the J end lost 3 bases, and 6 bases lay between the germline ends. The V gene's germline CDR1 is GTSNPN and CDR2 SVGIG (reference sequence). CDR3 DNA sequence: TGTGCCTGGAGTGGGACATACACTGAAGCTTTCTTT. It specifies CAWSGTYTEAFF.

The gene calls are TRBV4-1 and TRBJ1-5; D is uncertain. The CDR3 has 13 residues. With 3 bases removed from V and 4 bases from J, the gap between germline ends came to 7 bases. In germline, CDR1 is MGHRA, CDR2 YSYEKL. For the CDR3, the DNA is TGCGCCAGCAGCCAGGCTTCTAATCAGCCCCAGCATTTT. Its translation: CASSQASNQPQHF.

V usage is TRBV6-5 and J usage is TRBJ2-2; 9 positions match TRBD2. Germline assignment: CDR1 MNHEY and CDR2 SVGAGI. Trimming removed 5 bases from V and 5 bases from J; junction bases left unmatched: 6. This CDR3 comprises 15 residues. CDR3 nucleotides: TGTGCCAGCAGTATACTAGCGGGTCAGACCGGGGAGCTGTTTTTT. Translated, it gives CASSILAGQTGELFF.

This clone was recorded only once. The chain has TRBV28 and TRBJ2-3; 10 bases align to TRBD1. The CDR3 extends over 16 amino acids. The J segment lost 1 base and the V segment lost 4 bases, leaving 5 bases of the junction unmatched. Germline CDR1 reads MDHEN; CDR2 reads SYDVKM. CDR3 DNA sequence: TGTGCCAGCAGTTATACCGGGACAGGGGGCACAGATACGCAGTATTTT. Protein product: CASSYTGTGGTDTQYF.

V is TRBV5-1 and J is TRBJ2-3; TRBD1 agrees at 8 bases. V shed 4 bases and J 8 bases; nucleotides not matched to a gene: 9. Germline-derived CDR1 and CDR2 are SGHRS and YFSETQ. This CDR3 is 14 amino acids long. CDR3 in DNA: TGCGCCAGCAGCAAGGACACAGGGGGGTCTACGCAGTATTTT. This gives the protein CASSKDTGGSTQYF.

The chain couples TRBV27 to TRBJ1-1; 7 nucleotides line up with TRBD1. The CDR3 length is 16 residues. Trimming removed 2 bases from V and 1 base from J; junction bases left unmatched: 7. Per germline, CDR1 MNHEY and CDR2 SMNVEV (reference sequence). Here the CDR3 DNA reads TGTGCCAGCAGTTTACGCCAGACAGGGCCGAACACTGAAGCTTTCTTT. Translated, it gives CASSLRQTGPNTEAFF.

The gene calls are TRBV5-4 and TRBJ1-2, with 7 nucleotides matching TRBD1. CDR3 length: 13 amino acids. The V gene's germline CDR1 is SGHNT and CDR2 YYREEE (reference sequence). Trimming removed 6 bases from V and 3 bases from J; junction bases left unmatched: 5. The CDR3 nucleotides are TGTGCCAGCACCCTCGACAGGGACTATGGCTACACCTTC. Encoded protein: CASTLDRDYGYTF.